The 9 T cell receptor beta chains presented below share a single source sample, sequenced in a study of blood T cell repertoires in COVID-19. TCRdb's table, derived via immunoSEQ multiplex PCR, lists solely in-frame clones and lacks some. The sample holds fewer than 250,000 clones, about 93% seen once. Sequenced input: peripheral blood. These receptors came from a man aged 25-45 years with COVID-19, enrolled during active disease.

The genes are TRBV6-5 and TRBJ1-1; D possibly corresponds to TRBD1 (5 bases). CDR1 is MNHEY, CDR2 SVGAGI, per germline. V gave up 8 bases and J gave up 4 bases, with 17 bases separating them. CDR3 length: 14 residues. The CDR3 sequence: CASSLTGDFTEAFF. CDR3 nucleotides: TGTGCCAGCTCCCTTACGGGGGATTTCACTGAAGCTTTCTTT.

The chain uses TRBV7-6 and TRBJ2-6; 8 bases are shared with TRBD1. V was pared by 2 bases and J by 0 bases, with 15 bases of the junction left unmatched. This CDR3 spans 21 amino acids. Per the germline V gene, CDR1 is SGHVS and CDR2 is FNYEAQ. CDR3 residues: CASSLIPPQGAGNSGANVLTF. The CDR3 DNA follows: TGTGCCAGCAGCTTAATACCCCCTCAGGGGGCAGGGAACTCTGGGGCCAACGTCCTGACTTTC.

The gene calls are TRBV2 and TRBJ1-2; 8 nucleotides line up with TRBD1. Germline CDR1 is SNHLY and CDR2 is FYNNEI. Losses at the gene ends were 7 bases for V and 7 bases for J; bases not matched to a gene: 20. This CDR3 has 17 amino acids. CDR3 sequence: CASNTARGPPPGGGYTF. CDR3 DNA sequence: TGTGCCAGCAATACGGCCAGGGGGCCTCCCCCGGGGGGTGGCTACACCTTC.

The V gene is TRBV5-1, the J gene TRBJ1-3; D remains ambiguous. The CDR3 consists of 16 residues. Trimming pared 2 bases from V and 0 bases from J, leaving 12 bases between. CDR1 is SGHRS and CDR2 is YFSETQ in the germline V gene. The CDR3 nucleotides read TGCGCCAGCAGCTTTGCACCCGTGAGCTCTGGAAACACCATATATTTT. It codes for CASSFAPVSSGNTIYF.

The chain couples TRBV2 to TRBJ1-6, with TRBD1 as a possible D gene (5 bases). CDR1 SNHLY and CDR2 FYNNEI come from the germline V gene. The CDR3 sequence is 14 residues long. The ends were cut back, 7 bases at V and 9 bases at J, with 16 bases in the middle. The CDR3 DNA follows: TGTGCCAGCACCAACCGGGGGTCTAGTTCACCCCTCCACTTT. As protein: CASTNRGSSSPLHF.

The V gene is TRBV10-3, the J gene TRBJ2-7; D gene unclear. The V gene's germline CDR1 is ENHRY and CDR2 SYGVKD. The CDR3 runs to 11 residues. V was clipped by 4 bases and J by 4 bases, with 5 bases between them. The CDR3 loop reads CAISATYEQYF. For the CDR3, the DNA is TGTGCCATCAGTGCAACATACGAGCAGTACTTC.

The CDR3 sequence is CASSIVGGSSNQPQHF. The DNA for the CDR3 is TGTGCCAGTAGTATAGTGGGCGGGAGTAGCAATCAGCCCCAGCATTTT. V and J are TRBV19 and TRBJ1-5; unclear D gene. This CDR3 has 16 amino acids. Trimming removed 1 base at V and 0 bases at J, with 10 bases between. Germline loops: CDR1 LNHDA, CDR2 SQIVND (reference sequence). Full variable domain (remainder filled in from reference TRBV19 and TRBJ1-5): DGGITQSPKYLFRKEGQNVTLSCEQNLNHDAMYWYRQDPGQGLRLIYYSQIVNDFQKGDIAEGYSVSREKKESFPLTVTSAQKNPTAFYLCASSIVGGSSNQPQHFGDGTRLSIL.

V is TRBV5-4 and J is TRBJ1-1; 7 bases match TRBD1. The trim removed 3 bases at V and 0 bases at J, leaving 17 bases unmatched. The CDR3 covers 19 residues. Germline CDR1 is SGHNT and CDR2 is YYREEE (reference sequence). The CDR3 nucleotides are TGTGCCAGCAGCTCAATATCCGGGACAGCGTTTGGACTGAACACTGAAGCTTTCTTT. Protein product: CASSSISGTAFGLNTEAFF. Full variable domain (remainder filled in from reference TRBV5-4 and TRBJ1-1): ETGVTQSPTHLIKTRGQQVTLRCSSQSGHNTVSWYQQALGQGPQFIFQYYREEENGRGNFPPRFSGLQFPNYSSELNVNALELDDSALYLCASSSISGTAFGLNTEAFFGQGTRLTVV.

The chain is built from TRBV4-1 and TRBJ1-2; TRBD1 agrees at 10 bases. This CDR3 is 17 amino acids long. With V trimmed by 3 bases and J by 6 bases, 13 bases remained unmatched. Germline V gene sequence: CDR1 MGHRA, CDR2 YSYEKL. CDR3 amino acids: CASSQPLLTGGLDGYTF. Written as DNA, the CDR3 is TGCGCCAGCAGCCAGCCCCTATTGACAGGGGGCTTGGATGGCTACACCTTC.